One and the same sample provided the 4 T cell receptor beta chains below, sequenced in a study of T cells in Graves' hyperthyroidism and ophthalmopathy. TCR beta CDR3 region amplification was performed from RNA transcripts. The HTBI primer set was used in a first-round RT-PCR of the TCR CDR3. TCRdb analysed the multiplex PCR reads with MiXCR anew, one entry per CDR3 protein. The data show hundreds of thousands of distinct CDR3 sequences, about 20% seen once. Sequencing was performed on blood. The receptors originated from a man between 40 and 49 years old with Graves' ophthalmopathy.

The chain employs TRBV6-1 and TRBJ2-7, with D uncertain. CDR3 size: 13 residues. The germline CDR1 and CDR2 sequences are MNHNS and SASEGT. With 5 bases removed from V and 2 bases from J, the gap between germline ends came to 10 bases. The CDR3 is CASSYGTTYEQYF. DNA for the CDR3: TGTGCCAGCAGTTATGGCACAACCTACGAGCAGTACTTC.

This clonotype was counted many times. The genes are TRBV11-2 and TRBJ2-3; no firm D call. CDR3 length equals 17 residues. Trimming left V 0 bases short and J 7 bases short, with 20 bases between. Germline V lookup: CDR1 SGHAT, CDR2 FQNNGV. The CDR3 DNA reads as TGTGCCAGCAGCTTAGATCTCGTCAACCAGCTCGTATATACGCAGTATTTT. Translating it yields CASSLDLVNQLVYTQYF. The full variable domain, rest sourced from reference TRBV11-2 and TRBJ2-3, is EAGVAQSPRYKIIEKRQSVAFWCNPISGHATLYWYQQILGQGPKLLIQFQNNGVVDDSQLPKDRFSAERLKGVDSTLKIQPAKLEDSAVYLCASSLDLVNQLVYTQYFGPGTRLTVL.

This sequence joins TRBV20-1 and TRBJ1-6; 7 bases are shared with TRBD1. The V segment lost 2 bases and the J segment 4 bases; nucleotides outside the gene matches: 5. The CDR3 runs 15 residues. The V gene's germline CDR1 is DFQATT and CDR2 SNEGSKA (reference sequence). The CDR3 here is CSARITGAYNSPLHF. The DNA for the CDR3 is TGCAGTGCTAGAATAACAGGGGCTTATAATTCACCCCTCCACTTT.

The chain couples TRBV7-3 to TRBJ2-1, with 11 bases fitting TRBD2. The V gene's germline CDR1 is SGHTA and CDR2 FQGTGA. V lost 5 bases and J lost 2; bases outside the gene matches: 17. CDR3 length: 20 residues. CDR3 DNA sequence: TGTGCCAGCAGCGACCCAACCGGGACTAGCGGCATGGGGGCCTACAATGAGCAGTTCTTC. Protein sequence: CASSDPTGTSGMGAYNEQFF.